This T cell receptor (beta chain) was documented in a study of blood T cell repertoires in COVID-19 (dated by TCRdb to the early 2020s). Regarding the study in general: Samples covering the acute and convalescent phases of COVID-19 were provided by collaborators in the United States, Italy and Spain. The prospective study material was composed of cDNA or gDNA derived from T cells, B-cell-depleted T cells, or PBMCs. Deeply sampled blood TCRbeta repertoires from subjects exposed to, actively infected with, or recovered from COVID-19 were included in the dataset. The repertoires were made available in a free public database intended to serve as a resource for research on the immune response to SARS-CoV-2. The samples were drawn from two sources: the first 160 participants of the ongoing ImmuneRACE study, and approximately 1,300 subjects contributed by 6 global collaborators. Nearly every sample came with metadata listing a de-identified subject ID, COVID-19 status, age in years and sex. Where available, HLA class I and class II types were taken from metadata supplied by the sample provider and were not determined by assay-based typing. Points the paper makes about the study in general: Clinical and demographic metadata were provided uncurated, with the amount varying by source and participant.

TCRbeta CDR3 regions were amplified from genomic DNA using the immunoSEQ Assay, a bias-controlled multiplex PCR. Processing in the source paper ran as follows. The number of nucleated cells in each sample was estimated by amplification of reference gene primers within the assay. To quantify the absolute abundance of each unique TCRbeta CDR3 rearrangement, sequence reads were collapsed and filtered. For each sample, productive Simpson clonality was calculated as the square root of Simpson's diversity index over productive rearrangements. In its TCRdb copy, this immuneACCESS table keeps in-frame sequences only and misses some clones. Where compared with another copy, unresolved V genes explain less than half of these, and the others have no known cause. V and J calls and clone size follow that table, whereas D and trimming were derived from the DNA. The sample records under 55,000 clones, approximately 82% of which are singletons. The top ten clones comprise about 5.8% of the sample.

From the cysteine up to the phenylalanine, the CDR3 has a length of 19 residues. CDR3 DNA is the only sequence kept; it has 57 bases, read in frame from the first base. CDR1 and CDR2 were assigned from the germline V gene as MDHEN and SYDVKM. V is cut back by 2 bases and J by 4 bases, with 15 bases in the junction unmatched. In the prospective study, participants were about 18 to 95 years old, resided in 24 geographic areas of the United States, and were enrolled through a virtual design. To assign participants to cohorts, the prospective study relied on clinical history that participants themselves reported in a screening survey and a study questionnaire. Mobile phlebotomists in the prospective study collected whole blood, serum and a nasopharyngeal or oropharyngeal swab from every participant. Additional blood draws and questionnaires over an approximately two-month period could optionally be provided by prospective study participants. Before DNA extraction, prospective study blood samples were shipped either frozen or at room temperature.

In the case of this clone: Its target antigen remains unknown. Base qualities are not recorded, but no much larger clone differs from it by a single base.

The origin of this receptor is a woman aged 50 to 60 with acute COVID-19. The sample consisted of PBMCs or T cells enriched from blood (not recorded which). The chain is assembled from TRBV28 and TRBJ1-2; the junction holds 11 bases that match TRBD1. The DNA reads as follows: TGTGCCAGCAGTTTACACGGGACAGGGGGGGTGGCGACGGGCTATGGCTACACCTTC. Its product reads: CASSLHGTGGVATGYGYTF.